This entry lists 2 T cell receptor beta chains sequenced from one sample in a study of blood T cell repertoires in COVID-19. This table comes from immunoSEQ multiplex PCR, and its TCRdb copy is limited to in-frame clones, with some not included. The sample gives around 240,000 clones, more than 65% of which show up once; 1.4% is in the top ten. Sequencing used peripheral blood. These receptor sequences come from a woman aged 40 to 50 who had recovered from COVID-19.

The chain recombines TRBV5-5 with TRBJ2-7; D call uncertain. The CDR3 contains 11 residues. Germline CDR1 is SGHKS and CDR2 is YYEKEE (reference sequence). The V and J ends lost 3 bases and 4 bases respectively, with 5 bases between them. Here the CDR3 reads CASSYNYEQYF. DNA of the CDR3: TGTGCCAGCAGCTATAATTACGAGCAGTACTTC.

The J gene is TRBJ2-1, the V gene TRBV7-9; D is ambiguous. There are 16 residues in the CDR3. Germline V lookup: CDR1 SEHNR, CDR2 FQNEAQ (reference sequence). V was cut by 7 bases and J by 3 bases, with 19 bases left in between. CDR3 sequence (DNA): TGTGCCAGCAACCCCACGGCGGTGGCCCACTACAATGAGCAGTTCTTC. Its protein is CASNPTAVAHYNEQFF.